This TCR beta chain was identified in a study of T cells in Graves' hyperthyroidism and ophthalmopathy. Using more than 7.5 ml of fresh peripheral blood, PBMCs were prepared. Authors of the study amplified TCR beta CDR3 regions from RNA transcripts. RT-PCR in the first round (using the HTBI primer set) targeted the TCR CDR3. TCRdb re-called the multiplex PCR reads with MiXCR, one entry per CDR3 protein. The sample lists about 320,000 distinct CDR3 sequences, around 16% occurring once. This clonotype was seen a handful of times. Its target is unknown. Study results and limitations: Blood also held most thyroid clonotypes expanded beyond 0.001.

The sample consisted of blood. The TCR originated in a man in his thirties or forties with Graves' hyperthyroidism.

CDR3 amino acids: CASSLDGGSSYNEQFF. DNA of the CDR3: TGTGCCAGCAGCTTAGACGGCGGGAGCTCCTACAATGAGCAGTTCTTC. The V and J genes are TRBV7-3 and TRBJ2-1; 7 bases match TRBD2. The germline V gene has CDR1 SGHTA and CDR2 FQGTGA. The CDR3 has 16 residues. Trimming took 2 bases from V and 0 from J; bases not matched to a gene: 4.